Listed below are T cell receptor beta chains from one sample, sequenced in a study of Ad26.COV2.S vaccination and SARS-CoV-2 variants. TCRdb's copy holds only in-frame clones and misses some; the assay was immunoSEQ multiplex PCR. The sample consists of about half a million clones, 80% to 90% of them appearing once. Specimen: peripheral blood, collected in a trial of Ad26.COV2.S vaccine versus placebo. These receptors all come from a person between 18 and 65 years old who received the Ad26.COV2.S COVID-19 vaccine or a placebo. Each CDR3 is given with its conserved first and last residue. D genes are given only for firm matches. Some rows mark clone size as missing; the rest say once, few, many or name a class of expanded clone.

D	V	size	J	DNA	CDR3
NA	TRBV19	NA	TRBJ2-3	TGTGCCAGTACCCGGACAGCTAACCCTAGCACAGATACGCAGTATTTT	CASTRTANPSTDTQYF
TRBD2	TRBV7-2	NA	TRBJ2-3	TGTGCCAGCAGCTTGTCCCCGACTAGCCTAAGCACAGATACGCAGTATTTT	CASSLSPTSLSTDTQYF
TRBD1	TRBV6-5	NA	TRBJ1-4	TGTGCCAGCAGTACCACAGGGGCGGATAAACTGTTTTTT	CASSTTGADKLFF
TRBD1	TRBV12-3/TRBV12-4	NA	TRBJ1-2	TGTGCCAGCAGTCCCGGGACAGGGATCGGCTACACCTTC	CASSPGTGIGYTF
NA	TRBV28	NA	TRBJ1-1	TGTGCCAGCAGTTTGATGGAGAGGACTGAAGCTTTCTTT	CASSLMERTEAFF
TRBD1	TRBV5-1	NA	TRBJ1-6	TGCGCCAGCAGCTTAGGGGGCGGTGATTCACCCCTCCACTTT	CASSLGGGDSPLHF
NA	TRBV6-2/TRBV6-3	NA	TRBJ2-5	TGTGCCAGCAGTTACTCTGGCGCTAGAGAGACCCAGTACTTC	CASSYSGARETQYF
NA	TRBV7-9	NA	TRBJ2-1	TGTGCCAGCAGCCAAGCGTGGGATGAGCAGTTCTTC	CASSQAWDEQFF
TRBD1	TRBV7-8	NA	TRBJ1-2	TGTGCCAGCAGCTTATTAACAGGGGGCAACTATGGCTACACCTTC	CASSLLTGGNYGYTF
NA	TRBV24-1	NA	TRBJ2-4	TGTGCCACTAGAGACGGGCGGGCCAAAAACATTCAGTACTTC	CATRDGRAKNIQYF
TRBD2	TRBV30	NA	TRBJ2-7	TGTGCCTGGGGGACTAGCGGGGACGAGCAGTACTTC	CAWGTSGDEQYF
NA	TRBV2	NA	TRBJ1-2	TGTGCCAGCAGAGAAGGAGTAGGAGACTATGGCTACACCTTC	CASREGVGDYGYTF
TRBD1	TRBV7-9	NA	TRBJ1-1	TGTGCCAGCAGCTTTACAGGGGATGACACTGAAGCTTTCTTT	CASSFTGDDTEAFF
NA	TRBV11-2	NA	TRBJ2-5	TGTGCCAGCAGCTTATACCTATCGCAAGAGACCCAGTACTTC	CASSLYLSQETQYF
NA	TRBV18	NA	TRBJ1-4	TGTGCCAGCTTCCAGGTCCAGGGGCGAGAAAAACTGTTTTTT	CASFQVQGREKLFF
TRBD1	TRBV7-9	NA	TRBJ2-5	TGTGCCAGCAGCCCTGACAGGGGGTTAGAGACCCAGTACTTC	CASSPDRGLETQYF
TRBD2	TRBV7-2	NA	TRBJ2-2	TGTGCCAGCACTAGCGGGGGGATGAACACCGGGGAGCTGTTTTTT	CASTSGGMNTGELFF
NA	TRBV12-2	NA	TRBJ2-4	TGTGCACGGACTAGCGGGAGGCTGGCGGCCAAAAACATTCAGTACTTC	CARTSGRLAAKNIQYF
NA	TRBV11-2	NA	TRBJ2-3	TGTGCCAGCAGCCCCTCTCTAGCGCATAGCACAGATACGCAGTATTTT	CASSPSLAHSTDTQYF
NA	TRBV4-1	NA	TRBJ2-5	TGCGCCAGCAGCCAAGAGAAACCCGCGAGGATGGGTGACCAAGAGACCCAGTACTTC	CASSQEKPARMGDQETQYF
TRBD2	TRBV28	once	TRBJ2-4	TGTGCCAGCAGAGGAACCGGGACTAGCCCCGGCATTCAGTACTTC	CASRGTGTSPGIQYF
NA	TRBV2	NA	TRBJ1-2	TGTGCCAGCAGTGAAGCAGGGAGGCTTAGGGGTGGCTACACCTTC	CASSEAGRLRGGYTF
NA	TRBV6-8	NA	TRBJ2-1	TGTGCCCAACACGACAGAATTTACAATGAGCAGTTCTTC	CAQHDRIYNEQFF
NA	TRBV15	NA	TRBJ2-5	TGTGCCACCAGCAGAGTTAGTTCAGAGACCCAGTACTTC	CATSRVSSETQYF
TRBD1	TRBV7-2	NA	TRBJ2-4	TGTGCCAGCAGCTTAGCGCGATCCGACAGGGGTATGGCCAAAAACATTCAGTACTTC	CASSLARSDRGMAKNIQYF
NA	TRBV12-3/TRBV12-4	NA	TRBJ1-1	TGTGCCAGCAGTAGCTGGGCCACTGAAGCTTTCTTT	CASSSWATEAFF
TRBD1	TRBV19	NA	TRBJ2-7	TGTGCCAGTAGTATAGGAGGAAGGACAGGGGCTTACTACGAGCAGTACTTC	CASSIGGRTGAYYEQYF
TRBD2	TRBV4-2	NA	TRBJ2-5	TGTGCCAGCAGCCAAGTCAGCGGGGCCTTCGAGACCCAGTACTTC	CASSQVSGAFETQYF
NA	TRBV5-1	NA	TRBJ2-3	TGCGCCAGCAGCCCGACGGGGACCCGCACAGATACGCAGTATTTT	CASSPTGTRTDTQYF
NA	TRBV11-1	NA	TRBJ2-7	TGTGCCAGCAGCCGGGGACCGCGGATCGACGAGCAGTACTTC	CASSRGPRIDEQYF
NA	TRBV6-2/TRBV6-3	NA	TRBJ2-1	TGTGCCAGCACCCCGTTGGGGTTGGATGAGCAGTTCTTC	CASTPLGLDEQFF
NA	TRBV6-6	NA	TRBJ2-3	TGTGCCAGCAGTTTCCAAATCGTGACAGATACGCAGTATTTT	CASSFQIVTDTQYF
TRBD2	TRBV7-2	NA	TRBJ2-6	TGTGCCAGCAGATTGGTAGCGGGAGGGTTTGGGGCCAACGTCCTGACTTTC	CASRLVAGGFGANVLTF
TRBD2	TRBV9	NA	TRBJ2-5	TGTGCCAGCAGCGTAGGGGGTAGCGGGAATAAAGAGACCCAGTACTTC	CASSVGGSGNKETQYF
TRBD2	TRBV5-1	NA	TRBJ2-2	TGCGCCAGCAGCTTTCATAGCGGGAGTTTCGCCGGGGAGCTGTTTTTT	CASSFHSGSFAGELFF
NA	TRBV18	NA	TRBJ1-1	TGTGCCAGCTCACCACGAGGTCTTCAGAACACTGAAGCTTTCTTT	CASSPRGLQNTEAFF
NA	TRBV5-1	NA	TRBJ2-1	TGCGCCAGCAGCTCAAGCAATGAGCAGTTCTTC	CASSSSNEQFF
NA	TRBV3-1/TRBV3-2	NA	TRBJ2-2	TGTGCCAGCAGCCAAGATTATTGGCGGAGTTTAAGGGTATTCTCATCCACCGGGGAGCTGTTTTTT	CASSQDYWRSLRVFSSTGELFF
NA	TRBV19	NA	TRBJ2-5	TGTGCCAGTAGTATAGACTCAGCCCAAGAGACCCAGTACTTC	CASSIDSAQETQYF
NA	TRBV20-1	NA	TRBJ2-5	TGCAGTGCTCCTAAGGGGACCCAGTACTTC	CSAPKGTQYF
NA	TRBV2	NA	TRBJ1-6	TGTGCCAGCAGTCCCCCAGGGGCCGATTCACCCCTCCACTTT	CASSPPGADSPLHF
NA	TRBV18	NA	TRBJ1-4	TGTGCCAGCTCACCTGCGGGTGCCTCTAATGAAAAACTGTTTTTT	CASSPAGASNEKLFF
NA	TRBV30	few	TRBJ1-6	TGTGCCTGGAGGTCAGGGCCTAGTTCACCCCTCCACTTT	CAWRSGPSSPLHF
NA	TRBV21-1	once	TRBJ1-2	TGTGCCAGCAGCATAACCTCTAAAAATGGCTACACCTTC	CASSITSKNGYTF
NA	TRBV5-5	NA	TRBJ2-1	TGTGCCAGCAGCTTGTTGGCGGGGCCAATCGGGGGTGAGCAGTTCTTC	CASSLLAGPIGGEQFF
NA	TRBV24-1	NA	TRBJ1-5	TGTGCCACCAGTGGTAGGGGTTCCAATCAGCCCCAGCATTTT	CATSGRGSNQPQHF
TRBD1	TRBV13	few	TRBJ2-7	TGTGCCAGCAGTTCGACAGGGCTCACCTACGAGCAGTACTTC	CASSSTGLTYEQYF
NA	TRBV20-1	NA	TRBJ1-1	TGCAGTGCTAGTGCATACGGCACTGAAGCTTTCTTT	CSASAYGTEAFF
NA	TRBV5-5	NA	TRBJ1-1	TGTGCCAGCAGCTTGCTCGTGGAGAACACTGAAGCTTTCTTT	CASSLLVENTEAFF
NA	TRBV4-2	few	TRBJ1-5	TGTGCCAGCAGTCACAAAGGGACCGATCAGCCCCAGCATTTT	CASSHKGTDQPQHF
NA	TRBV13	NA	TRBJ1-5	TGTGCCAGCAGCTTAGGAGTGGGCGGTAGCAATCAGCCCCAGCATTTT	CASSLGVGGSNQPQHF